A single sample gave rise to the 18 T cell receptor beta chains below, sequenced in a study of cytomegalovirus exposure and HLA in healthy donors. Measured with immunoSEQ multiplex PCR; TCRdb has only the in-frame clones, and not every one. This sample yields about 98,000 clones, of which 70% to 90% are seen a single time; 3.9% belongs to the top ten. What was sequenced was PBMCs. These receptors originate from a woman in her 30s in good health and CMV-seronegative.

The J gene is TRBJ1-5, the V gene TRBV4-1; the match to TRBD1 covers 8 bases. The germline V gene has CDR1 MGHRA and CDR2 YSYEKL. The CDR3 runs 14 residues. V gave up 2 bases and J gave up 10 bases; unmatched junction bases: 7. This CDR3 reads CASSQQDREGPQHF. The CDR3 DNA follows: TGCGCCAGCAGCCAACAGGACAGGGAGGGACCCCAGCATTTT.

The rearrangement joins TRBV29-1 to TRBJ2-1; maybe TRBD2 (6 bases). Trimming removed 0 bases at V and 0 bases at J, with 12 bases between. The length of the CDR3 is 16 residues. CDR1 is SQVTM, CDR2 ANQGSEA, per germline. The CDR3 DNA follows: TGCAGCGTTGAAGATCTATTGGGGGGCTCCTACAATGAGCAGTTCTTC. Residues: CSVEDLLGGSYNEQFF.

CDR3 sequence (DNA): TGTGCCAGCACCTCATCTCACAGGGGGGACTACGAGCAGTACTTC. Encoded protein: CASTSSHRGDYEQYF. The chain combines TRBV13 with TRBJ2-7; 8 bases agree with TRBD1. Trimming cost V 7 bases and J 3 bases; bases outside gene matches: 11. This CDR3 has 15 amino acids. Germline CDR1 and CDR2: PRHDT and FYEKMQ (reference sequence).

The gene calls are TRBV7-3 and TRBJ2-5, with 9 bases aligning to TRBD2. Unmatched junction bases numbered 7, after V lost 3 bases and J lost 5 bases. Germline V gene data show CDR1 as SGHTA and CDR2 as FQGTGA. This CDR3 spans 15 amino acids. The CDR3 DNA reads as TGTGCCAGCAGCTTTAGCGGGAGCGAGGGGGAGACCCAGTACTTC. Amino acids: CASSFSGSEGETQYF.

This CDR3 is CASSQVRNSPLHF. CDR3 nucleotide sequence: TGTGCCAGCAGCCAAGTCCGTAATTCACCCCTCCACTTT. The chain recombines TRBV14 with TRBJ1-6; D gene unclear. The CDR3 spans 13 residues. The V and J ends lost 1 base and 6 bases respectively, with 4 bases between them. Germline CDR1 reads SGHDN; CDR2 reads FVKESK.

The chain has TRBV2 and TRBJ1-1; the D gene is possibly TRBD1 (5 bases). The germline V gene has CDR1 SNHLY and CDR2 FYNNEI. Trimming took off 6 bases at V and 0 bases at J, with 14 bases between the two ends. The length of the CDR3 is 15 residues. For the CDR3, the DNA is TGTGCCAGCAGGACGGGGGATAACATGAACACTGAAGCTTTCTTT. It yields the protein CASRTGDNMNTEAFF. Full variable domain (remainder filled in from reference TRBV2 and TRBJ1-1): EPEVTQTPSHQVTQMGQEVILRCVPISNHLYFYWYRQILGQKVEFLVSFYNNEISEKSEIFDDQFSVERPDGSNFTLKIRSTKLEDSAMYFCASRTGDNMNTEAFFGQGTRLTVV.

The chain couples TRBV6-5 to TRBJ1-1; D is unclear. V was pared by 6 bases and J by 10 bases, with 18 bases between. CDR3 length: 13 amino acids. CDR1 MNHEY and CDR2 SVGAGI come from the germline V gene. The CDR3: CASRSGIIGGAFF. In DNA form, the CDR3 reads TGTGCCAGCAGATCCGGGATCATAGGAGGAGCTTTCTTT.

The chain uses TRBV7-8 and TRBJ1-1, with TRBD1 as a possible D gene (5 bases). Germline CDR1 SGHVS, CDR2 FQNEAQ. CDR3 length equals 13 residues. The ends were cut back, 1 base at V and 4 bases at J, with 7 bases in the middle. The chain's CDR3 is CASSLGRATEAFF. CDR3 bases: TGTGCCAGCAGCTTAGGCAGGGCCACTGAAGCTTTCTTT.

This chain connects TRBV28 to TRBJ2-1; TRBD2 aligns across 9 bases. J was trimmed by 2 bases and V by 2 bases; bases with no gene match: 7. The CDR3 runs to 17 residues. From germline, CDR1 is MDHEN and CDR2 SYDVKM. Here the CDR3 reads CASSLTSGWGAYNEQFF. The CDR3 DNA follows: TGTGCCAGCAGTTTAACTAGCGGGTGGGGGGCCTACAATGAGCAGTTCTTC.

The CDR3 DNA is TGTGCCAGCAGCTCCTGGACTAGCCCAGCGGAGACCCAGTACTTC. This encodes CASSSWTSPAETQYF. V and J are TRBV5-6 and TRBJ2-5; 8 bases map to TRBD2. V trimming: 3 bases; J trimming: 5 bases; junction bases outside the gene matches: 9. Germline V gene lookup returns CDR1 SGHDT and CDR2 YYEEEE. The CDR3 is 15 amino acids.

The chain combines TRBV7-8 with TRBJ1-4; D ambiguous. V lost 5 bases to trimming and J lost 5 bases, with 18 bases between them. From germline, CDR1 is SGHVS and CDR2 FQNEAQ. CDR3 length equals 16 residues. The CDR3 reads CASSPHPVSGNEKLFF. The DNA for the CDR3 is TGTGCCAGCAGCCCCCACCCTGTCTCGGGAAATGAAAAACTGTTTTTT.

This clone has just a few counts. The rearrangement uses TRBV7-2 and TRBJ1-1, with D possibly matching TRBD1 (6 bases). CDR3 length: 14 amino acids. CDR1 and CDR2 (germline): SGHTA, FQGNSA. Trimming removed 5 bases from V and 4 bases from J, with 14 bases in between. The CDR3 DNA reads as TGTGCCAGCAGCCCTAGTGGGGACATCACTGAAGCTTTCTTT. It is translated as CASSPSGDITEAFF.

The chain employs TRBV5-1 and TRBJ1-3; 9 nucleotides align to TRBD1. Losses at the gene ends were 2 bases for V and 4 bases for J; bases not matched to a gene: 4. This CDR3 has 15 residues. Germline lookup yields CDR1 SGHRS and CDR2 YFSETQ. CDR3 loop: CASSFEGTGGNTIYF. CDR3 coding DNA: TGCGCCAGCAGCTTTGAGGGGACAGGGGGAAACACCATATATTTT.

The chain is built from TRBV7-2 and TRBJ2-1; 8 bases agree with TRBD1. The CDR3 contains 15 residues. Unmatched junction bases numbered 12, after V lost 4 bases and J lost 10 bases. Germline-derived CDR1 and CDR2 are SGHTA and FQGNSA. This CDR3 reads CASSSGRGLGGEQFF. CDR3 DNA: TGTGCCAGCAGCTCAGGCAGGGGGCTTGGAGGGGAGCAGTTCTTC.

The gene calls are TRBV15 and TRBJ2-5, with D tentatively TRBD2 (6 bases). Trimming pared 5 bases from V and 7 bases from J, leaving 17 bases between. The V gene's germline CDR1 is LNHNV and CDR2 YYDKDF (reference sequence). This CDR3 spans 14 amino acids. This chain's CDR3 is CATSHRDSLGTQYF. DNA of the CDR3: TGTGCCACCAGCCACCGGGACTCCCTTGGGACCCAGTACTTC.

The chain combines TRBV7-9 with TRBJ1-1; 8 nucleotides agree with TRBD1. The CDR3 is 14 residues long. V lost 5 bases, J lost 5 bases, and 7 bases stayed unmatched. The germline gives CDR1 SEHNR, CDR2 FQNEAQ (reference sequence). Written as DNA, the CDR3 is TGTGCCAGCAGCCTTCAGGGGGCGAGGACTGAAGCTTTCTTT. Protein product: CASSLQGARTEAFF.

This clone appeared a single time. The gene calls are TRBV5-1 and TRBJ2-1; 9 bases align to TRBD1. CDR1 and CDR2 from the germline V gene are SGHRS and YFSETQ. Trimming took 0 bases from V and 9 from J; bases not matched to a gene: 10. The CDR3 is 16 amino acids. For the CDR3, the DNA is TGCGCCAGCAGCTTGGTGGCGGGACAGGGCGCGAGTGAGCAGTTCTTC. Encoded protein: CASSLVAGQGASEQFF.

V is TRBV9 and J is TRBJ2-7; a weak D match, TRBD2 (5 bases). The germline V gene has CDR1 SGDLS and CDR2 YYNGEE. This CDR3 comprises 15 residues. V was clipped by 1 base and J by 5 bases, with 16 bases between them. The CDR3 here is CASSVSPSSYDEQYF. In DNA form, the CDR3 reads TGTGCCAGCAGCGTATCCCCTAGCTCCTACGACGAGCAGTACTTC.